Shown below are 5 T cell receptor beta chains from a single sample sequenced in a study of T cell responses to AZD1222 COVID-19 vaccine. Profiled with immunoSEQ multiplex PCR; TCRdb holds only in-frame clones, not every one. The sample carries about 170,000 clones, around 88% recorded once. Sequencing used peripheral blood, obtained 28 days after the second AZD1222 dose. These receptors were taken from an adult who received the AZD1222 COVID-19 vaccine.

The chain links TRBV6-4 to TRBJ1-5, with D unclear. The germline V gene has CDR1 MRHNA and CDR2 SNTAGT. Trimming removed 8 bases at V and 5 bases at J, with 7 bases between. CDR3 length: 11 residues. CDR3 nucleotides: TGTGCCAGCCGATCTGATCAGCCCCAGCATTTT. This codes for CASRSDQPQHF.

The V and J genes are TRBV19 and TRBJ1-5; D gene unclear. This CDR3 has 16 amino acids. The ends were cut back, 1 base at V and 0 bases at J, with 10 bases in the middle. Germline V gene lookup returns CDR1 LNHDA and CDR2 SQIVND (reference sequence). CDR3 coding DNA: TGTGCCAGTAGTATAGCCCTAGGGAATAGCAATCAGCCCCAGCATTTT. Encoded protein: CASSIALGNSNQPQHF.

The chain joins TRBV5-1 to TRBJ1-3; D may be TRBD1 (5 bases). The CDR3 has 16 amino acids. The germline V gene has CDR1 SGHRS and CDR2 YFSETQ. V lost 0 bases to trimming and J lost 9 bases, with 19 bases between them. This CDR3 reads CASSLVGSIAQGTIYF. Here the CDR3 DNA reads TGCGCCAGCAGCTTGGTCGGGTCCATCGCCCAGGGCACCATATATTTT.

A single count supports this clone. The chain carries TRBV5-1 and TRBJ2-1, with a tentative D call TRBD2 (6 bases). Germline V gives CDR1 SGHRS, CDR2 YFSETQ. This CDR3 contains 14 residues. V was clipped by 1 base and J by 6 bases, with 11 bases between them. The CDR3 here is CASSLFGLSNEQFF. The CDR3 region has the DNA TGCGCCAGCAGCTTGTTCGGACTATCCAATGAGCAGTTCTTC.

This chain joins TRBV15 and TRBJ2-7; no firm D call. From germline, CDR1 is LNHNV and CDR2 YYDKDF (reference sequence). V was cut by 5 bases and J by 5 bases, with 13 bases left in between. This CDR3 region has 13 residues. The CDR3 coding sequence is TGTGCCACCAGCCGCCCCCAGGCGGACGAGCAGTACTTC. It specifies CATSRPQADEQYF.